This TCR beta chain was identified in a study of tumor-infiltrating lymphocytes in glioblastoma multiforme. Multiple V-beta primers and a C-beta primer amplified TCRB from RNA. One entry per CDR3 protein results from TCRdb running MiXCR on the multiplex PCR reads. The data contain roughly 13,000 distinct CDR3 sequences, 64% of them singletons. In germline, CDR1 is SGHDT, CDR2 YYEEEE. Trimming cost V 0 bases and J 4 bases; bases outside gene matches: 2. CDR3 length: 15 residues. The sequenced material came from brain tumor tissue. The chain employs TRBV5-6 and TRBJ2-5, with 11 bases that match TRBD2. This clonotype originated in a male donor with glioblastoma. The CDR3 here is CASSLVAGGRETQYF. DNA for the CDR3: TGTGCCAGCAGCTTGGTAGCGGGGGGGCGAGAGACCCAGTACTTC.